This T cell receptor (beta chain) comes out of a study of cytomegalovirus exposure and HLA in healthy donors. Findings and caveats of the study: Reports credit the classifier with highly specific, highly sensitive diagnosis of cytomegalovirus status. The majority of CMV-associated TCR beta chains were reported as apparently HLA-restricted in a later analysis. In the analysis, some V segments, TRBV6-2 and TRBV6-3 included, were excluded as indistinguishable.

Donors were nominally healthy when sampled, though unrecorded immune exposures were likely. Trimming at V came to 5 bases and at J to 8 bases, leaving 9 bases not matched to a gene. This CDR3 spans 15 amino acids. Germline assignment: CDR1 SGHVS and CDR2 FQNEAQ. The PCR contained 60 Vbeta and 13 Jbeta primers. The method was immunoSEQ multiplex PCR; TCRdb's version includes in-frame clones alone and lacks a portion of them. This table holds roughly 190,000 clones, approximately 79% found once. With regard to this clone: What it binds is not known.

This clonotype originated in a girl under 18 in good health and CMV-seropositive. The sample taken for sequencing was PBMCs. The V and J genes are TRBV7-8 and TRBJ2-1; 10 bases map to TRBD2. The CDR3, as DNA: TGTGCCAGCAGCAAACCGGGACTAGCGATCGATGAGCAGTTCTTC. Amino acid sequence: CASSKPGLAIDEQFF.